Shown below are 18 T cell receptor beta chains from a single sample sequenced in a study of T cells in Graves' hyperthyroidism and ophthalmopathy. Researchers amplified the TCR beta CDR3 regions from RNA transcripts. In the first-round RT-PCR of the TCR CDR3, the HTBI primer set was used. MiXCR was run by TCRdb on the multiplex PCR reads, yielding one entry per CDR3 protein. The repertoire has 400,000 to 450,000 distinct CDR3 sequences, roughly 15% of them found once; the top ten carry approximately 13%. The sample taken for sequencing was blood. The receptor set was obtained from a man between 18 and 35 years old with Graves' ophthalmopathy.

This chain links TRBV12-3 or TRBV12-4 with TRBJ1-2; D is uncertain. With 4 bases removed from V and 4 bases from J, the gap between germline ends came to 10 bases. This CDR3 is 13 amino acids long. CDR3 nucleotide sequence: TGTGCCAGCAGTTCCCCGGGTCCCTATGGCTACACCTTC. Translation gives CASSSPGPYGYTF.

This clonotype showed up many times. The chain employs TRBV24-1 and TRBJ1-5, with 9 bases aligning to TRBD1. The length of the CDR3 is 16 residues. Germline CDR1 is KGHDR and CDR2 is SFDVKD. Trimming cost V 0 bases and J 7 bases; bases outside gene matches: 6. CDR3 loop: CATSDLRTGVEQPQHF. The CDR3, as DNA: TGTGCCACCAGTGATTTGCGGACAGGGGTAGAGCAGCCCCAGCATTTT.

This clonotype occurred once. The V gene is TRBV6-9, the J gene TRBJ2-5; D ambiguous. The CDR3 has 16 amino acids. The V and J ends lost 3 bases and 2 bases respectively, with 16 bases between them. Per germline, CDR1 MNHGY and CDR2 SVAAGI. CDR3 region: CASSYPFRRDQETQYF. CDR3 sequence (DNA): TGTGCCAGCAGTTACCCCTTCCGAAGGGATCAAGAGACCCAGTACTTC.

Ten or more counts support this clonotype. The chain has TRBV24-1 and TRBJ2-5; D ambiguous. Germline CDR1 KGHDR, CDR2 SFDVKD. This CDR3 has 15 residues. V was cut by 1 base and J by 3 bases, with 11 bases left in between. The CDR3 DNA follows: TGTGCCACCAGTGATTTTCCCAATTCCGAAGAGACCCAGTACTTC. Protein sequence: CATSDFPNSEETQYF.

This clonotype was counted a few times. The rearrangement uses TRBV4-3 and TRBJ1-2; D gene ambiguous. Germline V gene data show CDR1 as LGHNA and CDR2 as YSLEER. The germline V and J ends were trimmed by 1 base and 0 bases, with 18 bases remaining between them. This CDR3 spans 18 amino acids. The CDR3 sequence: CASSQALGAAHTNYGYTF. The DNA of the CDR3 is TGCGCCAGCAGCCAAGCACTTGGTGCCGCGCACACTAACTATGGCTACACCTTC.

The CDR3 spells CASSATKGHNEQFF. In nucleotides, the CDR3 is TGTGCCAGCAGCGCCACTAAGGGGCACAATGAGCAGTTCTTC. This chain uses TRBV7-9 with TRBJ2-1, with D tentatively TRBD1 (5 bases). The CDR3 totals 14 residues. V was clipped by 5 bases and J by 5 bases, with 13 bases between them. Germline lookup yields CDR1 SEHNR and CDR2 FQNEAQ (reference sequence).

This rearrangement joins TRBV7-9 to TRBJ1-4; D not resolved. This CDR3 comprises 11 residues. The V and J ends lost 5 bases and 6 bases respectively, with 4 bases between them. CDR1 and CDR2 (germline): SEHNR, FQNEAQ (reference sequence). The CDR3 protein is CASSPDEKLFF. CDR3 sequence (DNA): TGTGCCAGCAGCCCGGATGAAAAACTGTTTTTT.

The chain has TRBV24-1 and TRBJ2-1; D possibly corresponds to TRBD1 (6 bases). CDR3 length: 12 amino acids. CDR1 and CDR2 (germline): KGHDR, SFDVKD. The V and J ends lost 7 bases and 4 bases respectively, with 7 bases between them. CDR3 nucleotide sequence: TGTGCCACCAGGGACAGTTACAATGAGCAGTTCTTC. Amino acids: CATRDSYNEQFF.

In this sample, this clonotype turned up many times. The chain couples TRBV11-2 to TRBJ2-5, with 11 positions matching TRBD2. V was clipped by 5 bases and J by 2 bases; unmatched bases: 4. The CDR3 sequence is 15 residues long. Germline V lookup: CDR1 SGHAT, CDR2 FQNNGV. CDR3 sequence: CASSVGLAEQETQYF. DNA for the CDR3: TGTGCCAGCAGCGTGGGACTAGCGGAACAAGAGACCCAGTACTTC.

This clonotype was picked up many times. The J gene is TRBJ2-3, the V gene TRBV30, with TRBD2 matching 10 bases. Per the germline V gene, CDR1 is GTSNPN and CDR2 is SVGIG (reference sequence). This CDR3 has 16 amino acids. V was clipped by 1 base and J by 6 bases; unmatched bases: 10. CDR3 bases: TGTGCCTGGAGTGGAGGTCTAGCGGGGGCCAGGGATACGCAGTATTTT. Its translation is CAWSGGLAGARDTQYF.

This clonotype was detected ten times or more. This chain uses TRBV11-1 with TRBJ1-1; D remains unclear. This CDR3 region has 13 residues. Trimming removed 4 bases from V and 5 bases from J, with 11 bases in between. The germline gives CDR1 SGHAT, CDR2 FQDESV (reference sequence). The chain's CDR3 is CASSSNPETEAFF. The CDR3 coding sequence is TGTGCCAGCAGCTCCAATCCAGAGACTGAAGCTTTCTTT.

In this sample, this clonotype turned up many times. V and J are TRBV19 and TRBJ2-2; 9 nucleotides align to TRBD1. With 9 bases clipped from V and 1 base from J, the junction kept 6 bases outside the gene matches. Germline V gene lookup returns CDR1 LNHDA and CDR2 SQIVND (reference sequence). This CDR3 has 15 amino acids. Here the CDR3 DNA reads TGTGCCAGCAACAGGGGGCCCTTGAACACCGGGGAGCTGTTTTTT. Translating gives CASNRGPLNTGELFF.

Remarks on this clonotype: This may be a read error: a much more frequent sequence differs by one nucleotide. CDR3 loop: CSAKRGGTQETQHF. CDR3 coding DNA: TGCAGTGCTAAGCGGGGAGGGACCCAAGAGACCCAGCACTTC. This chain connects TRBV20-1 to TRBJ2-5, with TRBD2 matching over 7 bases. The germline gives CDR1 DFQATT, CDR2 SNEGSKA (reference sequence). The CDR3 is made up of 14 amino acids.

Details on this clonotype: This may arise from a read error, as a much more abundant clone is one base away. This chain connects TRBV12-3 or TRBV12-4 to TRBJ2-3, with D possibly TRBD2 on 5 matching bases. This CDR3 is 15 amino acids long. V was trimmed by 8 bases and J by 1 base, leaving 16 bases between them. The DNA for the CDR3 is TGTGCCAGCGTAATCTGGACTGGAGGCACAGATACGCAGTATTTT. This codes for CASVIWTGGTDTQYF.

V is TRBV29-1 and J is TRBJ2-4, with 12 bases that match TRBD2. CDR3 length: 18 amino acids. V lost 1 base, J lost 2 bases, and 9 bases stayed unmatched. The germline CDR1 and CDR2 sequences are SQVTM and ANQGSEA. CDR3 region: CSVEGVTSGRITKNIQYF. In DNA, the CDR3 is TGCAGCGTTGAAGGGGTGACTAGCGGGAGAATCACCAAAAACATTCAGTACTTC.

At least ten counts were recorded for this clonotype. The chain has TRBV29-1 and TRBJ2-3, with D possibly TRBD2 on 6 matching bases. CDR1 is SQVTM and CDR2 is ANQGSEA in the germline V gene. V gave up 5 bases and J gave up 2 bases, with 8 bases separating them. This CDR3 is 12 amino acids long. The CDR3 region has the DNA TGCAGCGTTAGCGGGTTCACAGATACGCAGTATTTT. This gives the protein CSVSGFTDTQYF.

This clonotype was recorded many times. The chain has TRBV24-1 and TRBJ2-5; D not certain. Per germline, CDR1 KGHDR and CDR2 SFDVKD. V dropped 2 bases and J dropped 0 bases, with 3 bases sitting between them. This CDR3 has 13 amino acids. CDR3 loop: CATSDSYQETQYF. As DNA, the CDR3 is TGTGCCACCAGTGATTCGTACCAAGAGACCCAGTACTTC.

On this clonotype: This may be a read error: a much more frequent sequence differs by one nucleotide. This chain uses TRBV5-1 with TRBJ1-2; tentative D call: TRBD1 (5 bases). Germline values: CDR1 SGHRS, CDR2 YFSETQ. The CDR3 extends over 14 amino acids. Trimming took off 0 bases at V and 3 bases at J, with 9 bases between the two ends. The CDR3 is CASSLGRGDYGYTF. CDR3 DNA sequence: TGCGCCAGCAGCTTGGGCCGGGGGGACTATGGCTACACCTTC.